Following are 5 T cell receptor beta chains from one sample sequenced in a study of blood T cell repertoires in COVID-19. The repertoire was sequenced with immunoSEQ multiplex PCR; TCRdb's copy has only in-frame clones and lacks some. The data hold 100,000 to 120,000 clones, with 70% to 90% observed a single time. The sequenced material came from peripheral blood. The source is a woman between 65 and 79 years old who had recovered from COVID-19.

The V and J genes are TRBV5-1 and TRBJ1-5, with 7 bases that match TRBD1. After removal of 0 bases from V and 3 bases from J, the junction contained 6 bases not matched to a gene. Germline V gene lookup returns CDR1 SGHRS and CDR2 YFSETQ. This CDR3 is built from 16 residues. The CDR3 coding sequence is TGCGCCAGCAGCTTGGGACAGGGTGGGACCAATCAGCCCCAGCATTTT. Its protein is CASSLGQGGTNQPQHF.

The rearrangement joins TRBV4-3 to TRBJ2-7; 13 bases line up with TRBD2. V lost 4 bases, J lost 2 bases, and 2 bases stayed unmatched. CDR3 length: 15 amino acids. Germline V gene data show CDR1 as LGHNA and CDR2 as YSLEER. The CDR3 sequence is CASSLGLAGAYEQYF. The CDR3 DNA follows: TGCGCCAGCAGCCTTGGACTAGCGGGAGCCTACGAGCAGTACTTC.

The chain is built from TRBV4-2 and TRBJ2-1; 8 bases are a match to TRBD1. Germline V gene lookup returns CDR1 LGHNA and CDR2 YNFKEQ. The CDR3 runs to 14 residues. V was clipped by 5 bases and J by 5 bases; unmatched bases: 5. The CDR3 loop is CASSTGQENNEQFF. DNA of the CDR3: TGTGCCAGCAGCACGGGACAGGAGAACAATGAGCAGTTCTTC.

Here the CDR3 reads CASSLGGDDGYTF. CDR3 nucleotides: TGTGCCAGCAGCTTAGGGGGGGATGATGGCTACACCTTC. This sequence joins TRBV7-8 and TRBJ1-2; possible D gene TRBD1, 5 bases. This CDR3 contains 13 residues. V lost 1 base and J lost 6, with 9 bases in between. In germline, CDR1 is SGHVS, CDR2 FQNEAQ. The full variable domain, rest sourced from reference TRBV7-8 and TRBJ1-2, is GAGVSQSPRYKVAKRGQDVALRCDPISGHVSLFWYQQALGQGPEFLTYFQNEAQLDKSGLPSDRFFAERPEGSVSTLKIQRTQQEDSAVYLCASSLGGDDGYTFGSGTRLTVV.

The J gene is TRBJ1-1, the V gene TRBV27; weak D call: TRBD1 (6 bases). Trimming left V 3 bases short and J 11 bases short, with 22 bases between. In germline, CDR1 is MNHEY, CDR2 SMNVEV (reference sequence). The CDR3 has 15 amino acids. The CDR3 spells CASSFYSGGLESAFF. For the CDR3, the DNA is TGTGCCAGCAGTTTCTACTCCGGGGGGCTGGAATCGGCTTTCTTT.